Here is one T cell receptor beta chain with its context. The sample originates from a study of cytomegalovirus exposure and HLA in healthy donors. Study information: From donors who were HLA-typed, an early data release held approximately 84 million unique TCRs.

60 Vbeta and 13 Jbeta primers were used in PCR. The protocol was immunoSEQ multiplex PCR, while the TCRdb copy is restricted to in-frame clones and leaves out a portion. The sample comprises approximately 150,000 clones, 70% to 90% of which are singletons, and around 4.5% rests with the top ten. The material sequenced was PBMCs. The TCR was taken from a woman aged 40 to 55 in good health and CMV-seropositive.

In DNA, the CDR3 is TGTGCCACATCCCAGGGTTACTATGGCTACACCTTC. This codes for CATSQGYYGYTF. The rearrangement links TRBV10-3 to TRBJ1-2; maybe TRBD1 (5 bases). The germline V and J ends were trimmed by 10 bases and 3 bases, with 12 bases remaining between them. The CDR3 runs 12 residues. CDR1 and CDR2 (germline): ENHRY, SYGVKD.